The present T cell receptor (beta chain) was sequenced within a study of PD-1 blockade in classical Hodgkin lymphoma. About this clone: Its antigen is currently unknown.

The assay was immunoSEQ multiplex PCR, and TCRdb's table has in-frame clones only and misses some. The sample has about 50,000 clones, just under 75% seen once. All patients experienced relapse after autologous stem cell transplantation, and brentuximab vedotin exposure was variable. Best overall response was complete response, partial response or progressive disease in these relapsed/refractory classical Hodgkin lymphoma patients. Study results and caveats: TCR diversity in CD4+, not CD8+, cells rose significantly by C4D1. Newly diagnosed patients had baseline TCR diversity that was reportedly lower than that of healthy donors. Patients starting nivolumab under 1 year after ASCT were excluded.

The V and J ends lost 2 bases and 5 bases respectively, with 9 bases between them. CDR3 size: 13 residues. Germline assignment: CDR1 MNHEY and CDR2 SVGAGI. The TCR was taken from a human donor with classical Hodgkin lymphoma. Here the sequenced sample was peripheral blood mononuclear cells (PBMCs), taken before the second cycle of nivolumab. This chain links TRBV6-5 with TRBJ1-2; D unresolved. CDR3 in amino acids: CASSYGREYGYTF. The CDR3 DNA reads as TGTGCCAGCAGTTACGGCCGGGAATATGGCTACACCTTC.